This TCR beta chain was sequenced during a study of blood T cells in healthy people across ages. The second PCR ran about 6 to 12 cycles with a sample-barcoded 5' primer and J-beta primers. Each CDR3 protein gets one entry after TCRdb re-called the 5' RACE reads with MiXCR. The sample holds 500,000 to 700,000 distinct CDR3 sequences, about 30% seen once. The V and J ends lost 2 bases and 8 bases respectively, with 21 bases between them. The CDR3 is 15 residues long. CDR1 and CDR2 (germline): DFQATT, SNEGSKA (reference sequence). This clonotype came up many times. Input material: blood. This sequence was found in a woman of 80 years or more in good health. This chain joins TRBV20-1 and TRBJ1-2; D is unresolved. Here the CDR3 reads CSARSLGADRRGYTF. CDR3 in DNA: TGCAGTGCTAGATCTTTGGGCGCCGATCGGCGCGGCTACACCTTC.